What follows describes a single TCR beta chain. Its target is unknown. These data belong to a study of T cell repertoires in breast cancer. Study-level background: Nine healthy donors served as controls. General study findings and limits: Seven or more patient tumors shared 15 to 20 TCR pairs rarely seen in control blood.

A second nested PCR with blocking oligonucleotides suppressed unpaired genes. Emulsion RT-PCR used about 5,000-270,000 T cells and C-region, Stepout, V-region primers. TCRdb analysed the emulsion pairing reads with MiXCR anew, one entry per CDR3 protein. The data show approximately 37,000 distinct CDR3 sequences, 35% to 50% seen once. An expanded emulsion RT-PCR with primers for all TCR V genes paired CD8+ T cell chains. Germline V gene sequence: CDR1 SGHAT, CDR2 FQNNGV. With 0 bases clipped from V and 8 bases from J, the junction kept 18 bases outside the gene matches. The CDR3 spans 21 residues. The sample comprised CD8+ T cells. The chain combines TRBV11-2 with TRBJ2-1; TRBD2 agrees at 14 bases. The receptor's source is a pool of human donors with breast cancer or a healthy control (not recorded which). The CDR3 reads CASSLDASGLAGVRFSYEQFF. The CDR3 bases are TGTGCCAGCAGCTTAGATGCGTCGGGACTAGCGGGAGTGAGATTCTCCTATGAGCAGTTCTTC.